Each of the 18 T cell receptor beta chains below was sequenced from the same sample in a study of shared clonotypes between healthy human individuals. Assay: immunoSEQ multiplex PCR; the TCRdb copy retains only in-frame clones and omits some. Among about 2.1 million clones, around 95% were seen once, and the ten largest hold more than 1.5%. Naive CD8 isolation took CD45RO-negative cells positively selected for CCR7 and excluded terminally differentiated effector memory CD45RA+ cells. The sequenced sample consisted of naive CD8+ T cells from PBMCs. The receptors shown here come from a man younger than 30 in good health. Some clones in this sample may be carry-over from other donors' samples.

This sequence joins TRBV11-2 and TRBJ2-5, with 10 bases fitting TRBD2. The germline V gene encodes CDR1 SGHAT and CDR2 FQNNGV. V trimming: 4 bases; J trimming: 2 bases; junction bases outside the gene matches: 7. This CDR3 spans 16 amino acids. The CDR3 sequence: CASSSGTSALQETQYF. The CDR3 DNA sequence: TGTGCCAGCAGCTCCGGGACTAGCGCCTTACAAGAGACCCAGTACTTC.

CDR3 sequence: CASSSLGTVTGELFF. The CDR3 nucleotides read TGTGCCAGCAGCTCCCTCGGGACAGTCACCGGGGAGCTGTTTTTT. The chain is built from TRBV13 and TRBJ2-2; 7 bases match TRBD1. The CDR3 is 15 amino acids. CDR1 and CDR2 from the germline V gene are PRHDT and FYEKMQ (reference sequence). V was pared by 4 bases and J by 4 bases, with 6 bases of the junction left unmatched.

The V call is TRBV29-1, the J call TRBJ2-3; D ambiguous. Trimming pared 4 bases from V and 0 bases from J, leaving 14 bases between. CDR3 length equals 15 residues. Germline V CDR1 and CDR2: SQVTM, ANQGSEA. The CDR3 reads CSVGYQDSSTDTQYF. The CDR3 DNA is TGCAGCGTTGGGTACCAGGATTCTAGCACAGATACGCAGTATTTT.

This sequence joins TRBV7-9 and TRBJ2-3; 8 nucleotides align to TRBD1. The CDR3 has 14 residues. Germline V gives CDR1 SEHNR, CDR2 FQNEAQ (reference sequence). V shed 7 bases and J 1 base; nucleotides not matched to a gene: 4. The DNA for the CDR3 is TGTGCCAGCAAGTCGACAGGGGGCACAGATACGCAGTATTTT. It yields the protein CASKSTGGTDTQYF.

CDR3 residues: CASSLGRGPTEAFF. The CDR3, as DNA: TGTGCCAGCAGCTTAGGAAGGGGTCCCACTGAAGCTTTCTTT. The rearrangement links TRBV7-8 to TRBJ1-1; TRBD1 might be the D (5 bases). Germline-derived CDR1 and CDR2 are SGHVS and FQNEAQ. The CDR3 contains 14 residues. V was cut by 1 base and J by 4 bases, with 10 bases left in between.

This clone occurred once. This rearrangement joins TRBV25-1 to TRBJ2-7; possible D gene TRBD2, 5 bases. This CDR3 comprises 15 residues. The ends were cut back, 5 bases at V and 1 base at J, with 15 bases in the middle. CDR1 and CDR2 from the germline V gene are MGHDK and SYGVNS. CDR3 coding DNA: TGTGCCAGCAGTCAGACACTACCGGGATCCTACGAGCAGTACTTC. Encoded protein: CASSQTLPGSYEQYF.

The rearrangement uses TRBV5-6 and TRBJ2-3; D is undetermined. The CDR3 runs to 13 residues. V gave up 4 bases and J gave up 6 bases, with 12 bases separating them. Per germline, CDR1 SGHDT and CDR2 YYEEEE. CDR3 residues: CASSNGPGDTQYF. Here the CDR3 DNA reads TGTGCCAGCAGCAATGGACCTGGGGATACGCAGTATTTT.

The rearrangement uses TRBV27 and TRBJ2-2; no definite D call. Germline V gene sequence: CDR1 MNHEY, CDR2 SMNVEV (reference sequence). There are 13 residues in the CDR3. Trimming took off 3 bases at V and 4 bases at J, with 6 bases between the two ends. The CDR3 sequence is CASSFTGTGELFF. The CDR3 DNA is TGTGCCAGCAGTTTTACGGGCACCGGGGAGCTGTTTTTT.

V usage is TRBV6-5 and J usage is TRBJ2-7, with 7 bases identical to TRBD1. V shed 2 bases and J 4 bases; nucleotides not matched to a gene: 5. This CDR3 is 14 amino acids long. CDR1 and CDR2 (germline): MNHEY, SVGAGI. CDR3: CASSYAIQGYEQYF. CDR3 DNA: TGTGCCAGCAGTTACGCCATACAGGGGTACGAGCAGTACTTC.

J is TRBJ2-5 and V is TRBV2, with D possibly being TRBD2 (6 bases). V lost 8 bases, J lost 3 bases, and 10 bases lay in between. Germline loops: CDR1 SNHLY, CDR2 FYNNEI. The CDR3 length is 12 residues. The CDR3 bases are TGTGCCAGCGGGGGACTTAAAGAGACCCAGTACTTC. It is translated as CASGGLKETQYF.

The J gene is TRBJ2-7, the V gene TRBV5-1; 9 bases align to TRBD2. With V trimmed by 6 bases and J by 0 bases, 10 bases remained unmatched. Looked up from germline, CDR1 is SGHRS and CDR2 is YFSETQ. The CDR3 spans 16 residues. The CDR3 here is CASTMGGGGPSYEQYF. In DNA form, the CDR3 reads TGCGCCAGCACCATGGGCGGGGGGGGACCCTCCTACGAGCAGTACTTC.

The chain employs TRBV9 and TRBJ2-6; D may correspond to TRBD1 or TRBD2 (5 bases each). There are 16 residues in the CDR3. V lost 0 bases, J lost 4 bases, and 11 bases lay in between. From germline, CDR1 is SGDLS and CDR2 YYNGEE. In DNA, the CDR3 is TGTGCCAGCAGCGTAGCGGCAGGGAGAGGGGCCAACGTCCTGACTTTC. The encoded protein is CASSVAAGRGANVLTF.

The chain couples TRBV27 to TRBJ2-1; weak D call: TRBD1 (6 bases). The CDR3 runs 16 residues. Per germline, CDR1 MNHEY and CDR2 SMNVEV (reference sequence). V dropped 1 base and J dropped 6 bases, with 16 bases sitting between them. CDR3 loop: CASSLFGTSFTNEQFF. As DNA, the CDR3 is TGTGCCAGCAGTTTATTCGGGACAAGCTTTACCAATGAGCAGTTCTTC.

Here the CDR3 DNA reads TGTGCCACGTGCAGGGGGCTCCACGAGCAGTACTTC. Its protein is CATCRGLHEQYF. The chain combines TRBV28 with TRBJ2-7; 8 bases agree with TRBD1. The CDR3 covers 12 residues. From germline, CDR1 is MDHEN and CDR2 SYDVKM. Trimming took 10 bases from V and 5 from J; bases not matched to a gene: 7.

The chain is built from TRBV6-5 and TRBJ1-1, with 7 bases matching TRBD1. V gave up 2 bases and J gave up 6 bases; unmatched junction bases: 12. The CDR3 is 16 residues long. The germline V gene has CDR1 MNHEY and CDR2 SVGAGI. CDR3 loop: CASSYRWGRGPSEAFF. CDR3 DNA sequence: TGTGCCAGCAGTTACCGTTGGGGAAGGGGGCCATCTGAAGCTTTCTTT.

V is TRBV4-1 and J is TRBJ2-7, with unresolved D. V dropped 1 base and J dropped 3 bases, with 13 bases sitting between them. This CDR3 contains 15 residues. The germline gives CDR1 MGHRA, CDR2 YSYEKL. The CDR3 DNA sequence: TGCGCCAGCAGCCAAGGTTGGAGCATAGACTACGAGCAGTACTTC. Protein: CASSQGWSIDYEQYF.

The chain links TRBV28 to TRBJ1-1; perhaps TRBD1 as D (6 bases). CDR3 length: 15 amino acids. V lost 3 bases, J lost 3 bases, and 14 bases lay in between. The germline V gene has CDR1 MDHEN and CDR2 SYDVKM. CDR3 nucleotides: TGTGCCAGCAGTTTGGTCCCCACAGGGTACACTGAAGCTTTCTTT. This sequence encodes CASSLVPTGYTEAFF.

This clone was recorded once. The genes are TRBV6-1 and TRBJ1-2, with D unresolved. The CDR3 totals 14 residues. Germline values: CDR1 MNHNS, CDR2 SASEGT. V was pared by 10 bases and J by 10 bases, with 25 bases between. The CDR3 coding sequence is TGTGCCACCGGTCACGGGGAAGTTTACCACTTCTACACCTTC. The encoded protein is CATGHGEVYHFYTF.